This is a list of T cell receptor beta chains from one sample in a study of breast tumors, draining lymph nodes, adjacent tissues. Via MiXCR, TCRdb re-called the multiplex PCR reads, giving one row per CDR3 protein. The sample holds about 170,000 distinct CDR3 sequences, more than 25% seen once. The sample taken for sequencing was axillary lymph node tissue. These receptors were taken from a female donor with breast cancer. Some clones in this sample may be carry-over from other donors' samples. The CDR3 runs from the conserved cysteine through the conserved F or W. The order of the fields is CDR3 protein, CDR3 DNA, V gene, D gene, J gene, clone size. The D gene is left open where the match is weak. The size of a clone is reported for some rows only, either as once, few or many, or as a class for expanded clones.

CGSSLVFGGNSNQPQHF | TGTGGCAGCAGCTTAGTCTTCGGGGGGAATAGCAATCAGCCCCAGCATTTT | TRBV7-2 | NA | TRBJ1-5 | NA
CASSSPGKTNSPLHF | TGTGCCAGTAGTAGCCCCGGGAAAACCAATTCACCCCTCCACTTT | TRBV19 | NA | TRBJ1-6 | NA
CASRPWGGTYGYTF | TGTGCCAGCAGACCCTGGGGCGGGACATATGGCTACACCTTC | TRBV6-4 | NA | TRBJ1-2 | NA
CASSSDRNGNTIYF | TGTGCCAGCAGCTCCGACAGAAATGGAAACACCATATATTTT | TRBV5-6 | NA | TRBJ1-3 | many
CASKGQRESYTF | TGTGCCAGCAAGGGACAGAGGGAGAGCTACACCTTC | TRBV28 | TRBD1 | TRBJ1-2 | NA
CASSLAIQETQYF | TGTGCCAGCAGCTTGGCCATCCAAGAGACCCAGTACTTC | TRBV5-8 | NA | TRBJ2-5 | many
CNARDQGSYNYGYTF | TGCAATGCTAGAGATCAAGGGTCTTATAACTATGGCTACACCTTC | TRBV20-1 | NA | TRBJ1-2 | NA
CASTRSIGDTEAFF | TGTGCCAGCACCCGATCGATTGGGGACACTGAAGCTTTCTTT | TRBV5-4 | NA | TRBJ1-1 | NA
CASSPPGQGESPLHF | TGTGCCAGCAGCCCCCCGGGACAGGGGGAATCACCCCTCCACTTT | TRBV6-6 | TRBD1 | TRBJ1-6 | once
CASSFGDTYEQYF | TGTGCCAGCAGTTTCGGGGATACTTACGAGCAGTACTTC | TRBV27 | NA | TRBJ2-7 | many
CASSLVGGQGYEQYF | TGTGCCAGCAGTTTAGTGGGGGGACAGGGCTACGAGCAGTACTTC | TRBV27 | TRBD1 | TRBJ2-7 | few